Described below is a single TCR beta chain sequence and its context. Authors' methods: Using reference gene primer amplification, nucleated cell counts were estimated. Repertoires were generated with immunoSEQ multiplex PCR, while TCRdb's copy carries only in-frame clones and drops some. D and trimming come from the DNA, and the V and J calls and clone size come from that table. The repertoire has over 250,000 clones, more than 85% of them found once; the top ten carry over 2%. This CDR3 comprises 15 residues. With 1 base removed from V and 8 bases from J, the gap between germline ends came to 15 bases. Germline V gene sequence: CDR1 SGHTA, CDR2 FQGNSA. The data derive from a study of blood T cell repertoires in COVID-19.

The sequenced sample was peripheral blood. The receptor's source is a woman between 25 and 40 years old with COVID-19, enrolled during active disease. The chain is built from TRBV7-2 and TRBJ1-5; a weak D match, TRBD1 (6 bases). In DNA, the CDR3 is TGTGCCAGCAGCTTAGGAGGGGACAAGGGGGAGCCCCAGCATTTT. Amino acids: CASSLGGDKGEPQHF.